The clone carrying this T cell receptor beta chain was counted a single time. Its matching antigen is unknown. Germline V gives CDR1 LGHNA, CDR2 YNFKEQ. V shed 0 bases and J shed 7 bases, with 8 bases lying between them. The CDR3 spans 13 residues. Use of 60 Vbeta and 13 Jbeta primers characterized the PCR. Profiling relied on immunoSEQ multiplex PCR, and the TCRdb table lists in-frame clones only, not all of them. The sample has 150,000 to 200,000 clones, around 77% seen once. These data originate in a study of cytomegalovirus exposure and HLA in healthy donors. The study, taken as a whole, reports: Across donors, most TCRs were seen rarely, yet some public ones were widespread. The listing of 150 or so TCR beta chains classed them as cytomegalovirus-associated. In a later analysis, TCR beta V- and J-gene trimming was associated with a missense DCLRE1C variant. A later analysis, which compared TCR beta chains of equal frequency, found the HLA-associated ones more clonally expanded.

Sequencing used PBMCs. This sequence originates from a woman aged 30 to 39 in good health and CMV-seronegative. The chain employs TRBV4-2 and TRBJ2-3, with D unclear. DNA for the CDR3: TGTGCCAGCAGCCAAGATGGGCTAAATACGCAGTATTTT. This encodes CASSQDGLNTQYF.